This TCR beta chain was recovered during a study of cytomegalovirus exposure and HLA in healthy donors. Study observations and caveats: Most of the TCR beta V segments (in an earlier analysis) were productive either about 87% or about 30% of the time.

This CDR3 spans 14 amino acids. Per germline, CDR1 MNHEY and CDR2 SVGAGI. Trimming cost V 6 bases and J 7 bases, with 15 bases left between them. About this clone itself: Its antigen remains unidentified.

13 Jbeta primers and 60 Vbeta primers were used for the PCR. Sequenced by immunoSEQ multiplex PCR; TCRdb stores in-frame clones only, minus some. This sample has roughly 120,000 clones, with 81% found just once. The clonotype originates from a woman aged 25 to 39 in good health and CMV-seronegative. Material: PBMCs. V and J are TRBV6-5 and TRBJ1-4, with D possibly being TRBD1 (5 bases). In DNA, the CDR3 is TGTGCCAGCAGCCAAACAGGTGTGGGTGAAAAACTGTTTTTT. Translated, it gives CASSQTGVGEKLFF.